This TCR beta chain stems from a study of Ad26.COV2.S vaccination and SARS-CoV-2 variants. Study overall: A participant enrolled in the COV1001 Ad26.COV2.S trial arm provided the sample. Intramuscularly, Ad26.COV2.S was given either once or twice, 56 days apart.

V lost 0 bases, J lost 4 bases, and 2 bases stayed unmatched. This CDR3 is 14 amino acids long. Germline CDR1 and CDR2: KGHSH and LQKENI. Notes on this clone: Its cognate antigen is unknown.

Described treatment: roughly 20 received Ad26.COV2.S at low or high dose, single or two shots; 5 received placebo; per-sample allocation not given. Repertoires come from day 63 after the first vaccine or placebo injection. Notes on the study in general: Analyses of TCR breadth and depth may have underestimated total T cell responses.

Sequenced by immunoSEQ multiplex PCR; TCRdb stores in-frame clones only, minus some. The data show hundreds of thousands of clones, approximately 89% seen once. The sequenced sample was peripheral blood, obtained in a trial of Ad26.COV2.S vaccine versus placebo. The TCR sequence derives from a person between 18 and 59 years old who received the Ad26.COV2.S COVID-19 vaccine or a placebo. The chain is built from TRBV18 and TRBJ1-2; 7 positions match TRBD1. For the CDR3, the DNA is TGTGCCAGCTCACCACCGGCAGGGGGCTATGGCTACACCTTC. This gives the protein CASSPPAGGYGYTF.